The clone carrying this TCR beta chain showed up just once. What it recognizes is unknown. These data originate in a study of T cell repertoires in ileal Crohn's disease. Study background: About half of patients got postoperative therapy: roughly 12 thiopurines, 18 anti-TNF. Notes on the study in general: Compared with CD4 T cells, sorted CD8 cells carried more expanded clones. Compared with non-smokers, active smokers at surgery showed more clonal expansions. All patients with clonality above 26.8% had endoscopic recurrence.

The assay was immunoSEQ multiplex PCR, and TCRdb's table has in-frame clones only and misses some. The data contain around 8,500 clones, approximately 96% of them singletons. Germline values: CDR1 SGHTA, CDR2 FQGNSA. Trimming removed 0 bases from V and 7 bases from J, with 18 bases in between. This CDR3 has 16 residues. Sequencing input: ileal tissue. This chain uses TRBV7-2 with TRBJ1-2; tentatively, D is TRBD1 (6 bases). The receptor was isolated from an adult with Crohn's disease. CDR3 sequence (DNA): TGTGCCAGCAGCTTAGCTCGACAGGTACGGCAGTCTGGCTACACCTTC. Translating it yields CASSLARQVRQSGYTF.